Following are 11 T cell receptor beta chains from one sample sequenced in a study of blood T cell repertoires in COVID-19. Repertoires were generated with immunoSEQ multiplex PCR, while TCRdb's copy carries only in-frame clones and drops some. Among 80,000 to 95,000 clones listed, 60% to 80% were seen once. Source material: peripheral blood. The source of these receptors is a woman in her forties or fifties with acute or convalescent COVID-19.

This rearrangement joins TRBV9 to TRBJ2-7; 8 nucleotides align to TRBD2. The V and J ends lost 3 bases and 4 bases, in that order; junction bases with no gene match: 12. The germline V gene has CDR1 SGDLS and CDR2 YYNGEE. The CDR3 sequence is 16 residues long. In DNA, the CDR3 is TGTGCCAGCAGCGCCCAGGGAGGCGGGGGGCAATACGAGCAGTACTTC. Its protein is CASSAQGGGGQYEQYF.

The CDR3 is CASSLSGETYNEQFF. The CDR3 DNA reads TGTGCCAGCAGCCTCAGCGGGGAAACCTACAATGAGCAGTTCTTC. V gene TRBV9 combines with J gene TRBJ2-1; 7 bases line up with TRBD2. V shed 4 bases and J 2 bases; nucleotides not matched to a gene: 6. Germline CDR1 and CDR2: SGDLS and YYNGEE. The CDR3 consists of 15 residues.

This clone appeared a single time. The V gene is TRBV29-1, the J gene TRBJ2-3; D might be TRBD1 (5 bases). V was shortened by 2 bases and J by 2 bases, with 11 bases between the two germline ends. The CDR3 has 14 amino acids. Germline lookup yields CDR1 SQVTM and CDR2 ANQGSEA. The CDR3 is CSVEKGIHTDTQYF. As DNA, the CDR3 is TGCAGCGTTGAAAAGGGGATTCACACAGATACGCAGTATTTT.

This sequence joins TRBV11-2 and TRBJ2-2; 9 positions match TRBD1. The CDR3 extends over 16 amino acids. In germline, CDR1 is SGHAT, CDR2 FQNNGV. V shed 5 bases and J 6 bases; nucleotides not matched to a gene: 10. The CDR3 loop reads CASSPPGTGLSGELFF. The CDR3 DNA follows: TGTGCCAGCAGCCCCCCCGGGACAGGGTTATCCGGGGAGCTGTTTTTT.

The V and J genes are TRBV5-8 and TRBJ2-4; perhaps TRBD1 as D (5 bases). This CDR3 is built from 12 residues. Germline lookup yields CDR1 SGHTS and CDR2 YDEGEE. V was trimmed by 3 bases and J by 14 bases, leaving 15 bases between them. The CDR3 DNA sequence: TGTGCCAGCAGCTACCTTACAGGACCGGAGTACTTC. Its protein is CASSYLTGPEYF.

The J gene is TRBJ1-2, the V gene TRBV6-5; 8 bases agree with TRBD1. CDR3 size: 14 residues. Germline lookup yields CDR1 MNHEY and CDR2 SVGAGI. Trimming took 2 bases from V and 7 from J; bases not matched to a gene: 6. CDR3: CASSYIGQGGGYTF. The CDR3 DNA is TGTGCCAGCAGTTACATCGGACAGGGTGGTGGCTACACCTTC.

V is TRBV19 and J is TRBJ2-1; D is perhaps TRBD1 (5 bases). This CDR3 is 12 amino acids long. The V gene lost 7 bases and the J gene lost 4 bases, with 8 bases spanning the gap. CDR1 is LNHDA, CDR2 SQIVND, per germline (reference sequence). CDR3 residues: CASTDRYNEQFF. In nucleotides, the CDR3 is TGTGCCAGTACCGACAGATACAATGAGCAGTTCTTC.

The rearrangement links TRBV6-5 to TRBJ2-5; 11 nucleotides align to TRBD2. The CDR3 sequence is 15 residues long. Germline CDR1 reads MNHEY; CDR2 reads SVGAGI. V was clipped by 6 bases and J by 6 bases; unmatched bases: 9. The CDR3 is CASRNLAGGPKTQYF. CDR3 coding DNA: TGTGCCAGCAGGAACTTAGCGGGGGGGCCGAAGACCCAGTACTTC.

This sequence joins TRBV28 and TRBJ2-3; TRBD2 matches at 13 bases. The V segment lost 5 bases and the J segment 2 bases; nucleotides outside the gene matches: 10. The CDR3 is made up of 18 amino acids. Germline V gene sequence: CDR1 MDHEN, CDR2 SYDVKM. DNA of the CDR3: TGTGCCAGCAGTCGAGGACTAGCGGGGGCCTTCTACACAGATACGCAGTATTTT. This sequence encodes CASSRGLAGAFYTDTQYF.

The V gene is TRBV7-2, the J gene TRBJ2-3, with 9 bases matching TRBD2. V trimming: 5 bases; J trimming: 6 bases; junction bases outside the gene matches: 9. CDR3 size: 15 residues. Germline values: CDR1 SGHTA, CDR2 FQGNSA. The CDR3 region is CASSPLGGGADTQYF. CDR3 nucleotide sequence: TGTGCCAGCAGCCCCCTCGGCGGGGGGGCCGATACGCAGTATTTT.

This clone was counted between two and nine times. This chain's CDR3 is CASSPDRGIGNNEQFF. The CDR3 coding sequence is TGCGCCAGCAGCCCCGACAGGGGGATAGGTAACAATGAGCAGTTCTTC. The V call is TRBV5-1, the J call TRBJ2-1, with 9 bases that match TRBD1. With V trimmed by 4 bases and J by 5 bases, 10 bases remained unmatched. The CDR3 spans 16 residues. The germline V gene has CDR1 SGHRS and CDR2 YFSETQ.